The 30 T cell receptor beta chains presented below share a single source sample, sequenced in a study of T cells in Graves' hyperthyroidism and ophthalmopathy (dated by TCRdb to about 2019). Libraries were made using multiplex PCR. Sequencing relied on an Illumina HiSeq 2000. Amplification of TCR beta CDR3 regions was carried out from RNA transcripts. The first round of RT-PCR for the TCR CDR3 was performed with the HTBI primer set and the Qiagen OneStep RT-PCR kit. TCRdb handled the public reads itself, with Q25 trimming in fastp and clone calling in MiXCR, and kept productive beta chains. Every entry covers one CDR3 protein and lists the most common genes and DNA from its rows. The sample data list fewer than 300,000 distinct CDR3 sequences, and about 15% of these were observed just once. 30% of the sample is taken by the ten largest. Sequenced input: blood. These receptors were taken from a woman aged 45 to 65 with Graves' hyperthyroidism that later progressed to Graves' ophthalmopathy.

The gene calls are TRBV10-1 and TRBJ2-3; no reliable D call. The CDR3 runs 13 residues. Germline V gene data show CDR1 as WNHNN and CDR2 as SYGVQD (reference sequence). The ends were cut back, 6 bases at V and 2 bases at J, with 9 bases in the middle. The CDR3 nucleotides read TGCGCCAGCAGCTCGGGCGTCACAGATACGCAGTATTTT. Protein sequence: CASSSGVTDTQYF.

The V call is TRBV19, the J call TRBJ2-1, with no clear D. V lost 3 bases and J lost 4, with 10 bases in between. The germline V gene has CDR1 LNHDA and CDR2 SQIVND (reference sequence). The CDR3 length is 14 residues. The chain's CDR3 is CASSITSNYNEQFF. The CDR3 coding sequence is TGTGCCAGTAGTATCACCAGTAATTACAATGAGCAGTTCTTC. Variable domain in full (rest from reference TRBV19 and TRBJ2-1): DGGITQSPKYLFRKEGQNVTLSCEQNLNHDAMYWYRQDPGQGLRLIYYSQIVNDFQKGDIAEGYSVSREKKESFPLTVTSAQKNPTAFYLCASSITSNYNEQFFGPGTRLTVL.

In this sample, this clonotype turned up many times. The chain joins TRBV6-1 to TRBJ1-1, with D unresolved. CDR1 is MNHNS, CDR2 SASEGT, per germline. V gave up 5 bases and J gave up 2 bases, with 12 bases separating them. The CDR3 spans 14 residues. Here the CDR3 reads CASSFNSGNTEAFF. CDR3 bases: TGTGCCAGCAGTTTCAACTCTGGAAACACTGAAGCTTTCTTT.

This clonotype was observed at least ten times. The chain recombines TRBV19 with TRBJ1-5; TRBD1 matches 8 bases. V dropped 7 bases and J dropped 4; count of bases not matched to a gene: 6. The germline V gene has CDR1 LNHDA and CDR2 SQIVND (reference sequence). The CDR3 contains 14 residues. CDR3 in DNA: TGTGCCAGTACTGCAGGGGGCTGGAATCAGCCCCAGCATTTT. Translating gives CASTAGGWNQPQHF.

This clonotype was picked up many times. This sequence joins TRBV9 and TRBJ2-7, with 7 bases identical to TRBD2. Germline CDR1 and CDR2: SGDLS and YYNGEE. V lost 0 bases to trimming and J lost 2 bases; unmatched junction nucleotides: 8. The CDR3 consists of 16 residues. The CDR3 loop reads CASSVGPSGMTYEQYF. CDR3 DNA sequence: TGTGCCAGCAGCGTAGGGCCTAGCGGAATGACCTACGAGCAGTACTTC. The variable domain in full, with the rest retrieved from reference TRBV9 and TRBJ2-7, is DSGVTQTPKHLITATGQRVTLRCSPRSGDLSVYWYQQSLDQGLQFLIQYYNGEERAKGNILERFSAQQFPDLHSELNLSSLELGDSALYFCASSVGPSGMTYEQYFGPGTRLTVT.

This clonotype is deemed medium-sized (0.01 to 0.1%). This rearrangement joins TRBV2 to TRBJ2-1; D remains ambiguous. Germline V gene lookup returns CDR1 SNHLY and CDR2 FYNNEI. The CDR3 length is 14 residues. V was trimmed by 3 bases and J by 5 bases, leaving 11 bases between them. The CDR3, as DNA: TGTGCCAGCAGTGAGTCGGAAACCAACAATGAGCAGTTCTTC. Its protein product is CASSESETNNEQFF.

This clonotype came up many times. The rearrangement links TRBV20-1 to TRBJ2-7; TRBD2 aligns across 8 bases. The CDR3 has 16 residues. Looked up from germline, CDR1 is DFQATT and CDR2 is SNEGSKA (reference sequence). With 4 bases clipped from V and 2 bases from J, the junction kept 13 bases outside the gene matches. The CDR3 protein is CSATGSAGGSAYEQYF. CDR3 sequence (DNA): TGCAGTGCTACCGGATCGGCGGGAGGATCTGCCTACGAGCAGTACTTC.

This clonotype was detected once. The CDR3 loop reads CASSSKAESTDTQYF. DNA for the CDR3: TGTGCCAGCAGCTCGAAGGCGGAAAGCACAGATACGCAGTATTTT. The chain couples TRBV7-6 to TRBJ2-3, with D hard to call. V shed 4 bases and J shed 0 bases, with 11 bases lying between them. Per the germline V gene, CDR1 is SGHVS and CDR2 is FNYEAQ. The CDR3 spans 15 residues.

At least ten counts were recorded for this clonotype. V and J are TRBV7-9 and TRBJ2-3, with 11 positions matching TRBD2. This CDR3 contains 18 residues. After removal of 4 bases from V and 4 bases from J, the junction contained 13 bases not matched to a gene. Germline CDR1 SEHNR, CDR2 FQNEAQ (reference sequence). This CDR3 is CASSSRLAGSRRSDTQYF. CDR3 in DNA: TGTGCCAGCAGCTCAAGACTAGCGGGATCAAGACGATCAGATACGCAGTATTTT.

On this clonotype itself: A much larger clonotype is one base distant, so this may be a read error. CDR3 DNA sequence: TGTGCCAGCTGTTTACGCAGGCTCCCGGGTGAGCAGTACTTC. It is translated as CASCLRRLPGEQYF. V usage is TRBV27 and J usage is TRBJ2-7; the D is unclear. The CDR3 is made up of 14 amino acids. Germline lookup yields CDR1 MNHEY and CDR2 SMNVEV (reference sequence).

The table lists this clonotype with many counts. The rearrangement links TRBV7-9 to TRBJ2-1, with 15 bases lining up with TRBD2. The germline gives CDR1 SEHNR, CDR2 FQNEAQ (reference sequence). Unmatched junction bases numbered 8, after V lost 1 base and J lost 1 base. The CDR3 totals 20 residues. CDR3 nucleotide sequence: TGTGCCAGCAGCTTAGGATATGGACTAGCGGGAGGGGCGTCCTACAATGAGCAGTTCTTC. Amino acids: CASSLGYGLAGGASYNEQFF.

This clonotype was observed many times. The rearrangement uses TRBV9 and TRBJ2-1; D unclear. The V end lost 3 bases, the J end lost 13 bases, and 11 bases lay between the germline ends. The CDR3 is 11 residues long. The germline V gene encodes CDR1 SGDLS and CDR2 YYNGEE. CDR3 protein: CASSAPRFQFF. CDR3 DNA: TGTGCCAGCAGCGCCCCCCGTTTTCAGTTCTTC.

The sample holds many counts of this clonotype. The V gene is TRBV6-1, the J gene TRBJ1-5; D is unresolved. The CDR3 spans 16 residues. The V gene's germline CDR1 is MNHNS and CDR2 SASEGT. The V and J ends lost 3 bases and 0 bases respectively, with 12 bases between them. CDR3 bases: TGTGCCAGCAGTGACAGCGTCTTTTATAGCAATCAGCCCCAGCATTTT. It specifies CASSDSVFYSNQPQHF.

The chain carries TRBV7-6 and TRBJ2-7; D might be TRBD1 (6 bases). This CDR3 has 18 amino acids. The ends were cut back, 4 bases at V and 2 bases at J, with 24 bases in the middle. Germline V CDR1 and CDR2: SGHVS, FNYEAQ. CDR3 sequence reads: CASSSGIPTGGLTYEQYF. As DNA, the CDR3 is TGTGCCAGCAGCTCAGGAATCCCGACAGGCGGGTTAACCTACGAGCAGTACTTC.

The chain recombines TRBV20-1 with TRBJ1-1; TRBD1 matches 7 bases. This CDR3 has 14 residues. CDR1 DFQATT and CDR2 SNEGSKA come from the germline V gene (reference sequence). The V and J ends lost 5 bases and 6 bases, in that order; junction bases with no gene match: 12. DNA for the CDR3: TGCAGTGCTCCTAAACAGAACAGGGGCCCTGAAGCTTTCTTT. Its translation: CSAPKQNRGPEAFF.

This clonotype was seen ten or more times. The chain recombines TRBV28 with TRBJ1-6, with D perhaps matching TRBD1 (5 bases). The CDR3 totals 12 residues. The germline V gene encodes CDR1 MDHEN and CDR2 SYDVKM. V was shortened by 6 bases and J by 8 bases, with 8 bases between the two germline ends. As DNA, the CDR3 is TGTGCCAGCAGCTCGGGGGATTCACCCCTCCACTTT. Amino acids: CASSSGDSPLHF.

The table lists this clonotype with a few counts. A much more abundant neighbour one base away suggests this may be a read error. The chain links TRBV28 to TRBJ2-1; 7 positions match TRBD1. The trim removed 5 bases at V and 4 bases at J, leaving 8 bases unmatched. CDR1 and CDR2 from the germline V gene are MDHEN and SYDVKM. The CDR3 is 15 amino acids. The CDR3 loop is CASSPEGADYNEQFF. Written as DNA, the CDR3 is TGTGCCAGCAGTCCCGAGGGGGCGGATTACAATGAGCAGTTCTTC. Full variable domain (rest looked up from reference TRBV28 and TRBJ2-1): DVKVTQSSRYLVKRTGEKVFLECVQDMDHENMFWYRQDPGLGLRLIYFSYDVKMKEKGDIPEGYSVSREKKERFSLILESASTNQTSMYLCASSPEGADYNEQFFGPGTRLTVL.

The chain's CDR3 is CASSFGYGGANVLTF. As DNA, the CDR3 is TGCGCCAGCAGCTTTGGCTACGGGGGGGCCAACGTCCTGACTTTC. The chain links TRBV5-1 to TRBJ2-6; the D is unclear. The CDR3 has 15 residues. V was cut by 2 bases and J by 4 bases, with 10 bases left in between. Germline CDR1 reads SGHRS; CDR2 reads YFSETQ. Based on the CDR3 plus reference TRBV5-1 and TRBJ2-6, the full variable domain is KAGVTQTPRYLIKTRGQQVTLSCSPISGHRSVSWYQQTPGQGLQFLFEYFSETQRNKGNFPGRFSGRQFSNSRSEMNVSTLELGDSALYLCASSFGYGGANVLTFGAGSRLTVL.

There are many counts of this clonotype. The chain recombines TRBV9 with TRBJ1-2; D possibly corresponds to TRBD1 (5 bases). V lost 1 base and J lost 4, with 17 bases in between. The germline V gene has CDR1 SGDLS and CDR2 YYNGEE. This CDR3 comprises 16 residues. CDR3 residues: CASSVYDSPGVYGYTF. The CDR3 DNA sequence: TGTGCCAGCAGCGTATACGACAGCCCGGGGGTCTATGGCTACACCTTC.

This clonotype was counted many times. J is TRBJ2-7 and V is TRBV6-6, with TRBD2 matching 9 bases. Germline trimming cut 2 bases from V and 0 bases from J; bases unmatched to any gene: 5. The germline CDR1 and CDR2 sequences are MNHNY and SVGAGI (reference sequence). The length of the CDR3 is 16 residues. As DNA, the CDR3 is TGTGCCAGCAGTTACACCGGGACTAGCAACTCCTACGAGCAGTACTTC. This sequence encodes CASSYTGTSNSYEQYF.

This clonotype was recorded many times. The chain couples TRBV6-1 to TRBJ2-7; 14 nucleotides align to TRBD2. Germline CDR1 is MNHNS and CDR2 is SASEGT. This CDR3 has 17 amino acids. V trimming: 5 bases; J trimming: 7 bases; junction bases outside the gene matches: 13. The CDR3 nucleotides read TGTGCCAGCAGTTTGATCCCGGGACTAGCGGGAGTTCCTGAGCAGTACTTC. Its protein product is CASSLIPGLAGVPEQYF.

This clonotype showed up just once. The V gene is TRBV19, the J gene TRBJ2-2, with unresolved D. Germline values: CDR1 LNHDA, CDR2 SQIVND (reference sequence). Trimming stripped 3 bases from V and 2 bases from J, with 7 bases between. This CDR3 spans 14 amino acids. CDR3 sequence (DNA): TGTGCCAGTAGTATTTTGAGAAACACCGGGGAGCTGTTTTTT. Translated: CASSILRNTGELFF. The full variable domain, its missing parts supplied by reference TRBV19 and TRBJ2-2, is DGGITQSPKYLFRKEGQNVTLSCEQNLNHDAMYWYRQDPGQGLRLIYYSQIVNDFQKGDIAEGYSVSREKKESFPLTVTSAQKNPTAFYLCASSILRNTGELFFGEGSRLTVL.

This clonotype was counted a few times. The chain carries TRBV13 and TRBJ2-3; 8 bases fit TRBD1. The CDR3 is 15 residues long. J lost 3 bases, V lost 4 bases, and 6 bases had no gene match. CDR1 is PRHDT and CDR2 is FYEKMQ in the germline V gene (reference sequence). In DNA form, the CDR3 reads TGTGCCAGCAGCTCCCGGGACAGGCCGACAGATACGCAGTATTTT. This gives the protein CASSSRDRPTDTQYF.

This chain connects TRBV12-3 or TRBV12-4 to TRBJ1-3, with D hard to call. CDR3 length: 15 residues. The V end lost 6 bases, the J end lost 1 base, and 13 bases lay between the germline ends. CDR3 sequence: CASSQDEVSGNTIYF. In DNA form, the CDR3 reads TGTGCCAGCAGCCAGGACGAAGTATCTGGAAACACCATATATTTT.

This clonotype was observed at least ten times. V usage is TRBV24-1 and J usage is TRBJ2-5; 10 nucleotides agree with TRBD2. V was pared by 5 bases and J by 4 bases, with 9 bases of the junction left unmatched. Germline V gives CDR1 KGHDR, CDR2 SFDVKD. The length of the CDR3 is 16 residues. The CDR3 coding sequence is TGTGCCACCAGTGGCGCCAGCGGGAGGGCCTTAGAGACCCAGTACTTC. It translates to CATSGASGRALETQYF.

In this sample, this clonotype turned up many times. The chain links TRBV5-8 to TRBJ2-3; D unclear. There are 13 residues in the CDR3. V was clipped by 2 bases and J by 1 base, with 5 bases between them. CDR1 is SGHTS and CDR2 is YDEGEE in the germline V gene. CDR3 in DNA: TGTGCCAGCAGCTTTCCCCGCACAGATACGCAGTATTTT. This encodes CASSFPRTDTQYF.

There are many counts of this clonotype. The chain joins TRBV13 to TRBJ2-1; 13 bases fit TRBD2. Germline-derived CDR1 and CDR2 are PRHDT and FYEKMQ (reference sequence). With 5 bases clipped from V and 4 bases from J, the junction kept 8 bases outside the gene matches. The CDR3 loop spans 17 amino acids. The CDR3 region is CASSIGTSGIPYNEQFF. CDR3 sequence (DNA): TGTGCCAGCAGCATTGGGACTAGCGGGATACCATACAATGAGCAGTTCTTC. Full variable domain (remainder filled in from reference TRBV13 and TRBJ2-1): AAGVIQSPRHLIKEKRETATLKCYPIPRHDTVYWYQQGPGQDPQFLISFYEKMQSDKGSIPDRFSAQQFSDYHSELNMSSLELGDSALYFCASSIGTSGIPYNEQFFGPGTRLTVL.

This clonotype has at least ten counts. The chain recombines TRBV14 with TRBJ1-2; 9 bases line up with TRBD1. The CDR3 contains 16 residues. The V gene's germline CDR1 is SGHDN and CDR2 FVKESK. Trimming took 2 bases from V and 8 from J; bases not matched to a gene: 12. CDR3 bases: TGTGCCAGCAGCCAATACACATCGGGACAGGGTTCGGGCTACACCTTC. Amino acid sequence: CASSQYTSGQGSGYTF.

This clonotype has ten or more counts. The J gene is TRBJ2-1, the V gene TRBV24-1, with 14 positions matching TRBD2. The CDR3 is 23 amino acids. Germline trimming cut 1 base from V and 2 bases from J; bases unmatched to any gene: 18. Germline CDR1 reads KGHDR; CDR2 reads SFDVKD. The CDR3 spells CATSDFRGRAASTSGGAYNEQFF. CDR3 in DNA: TGTGCCACCAGTGATTTTAGAGGTAGAGCAGCTTCGACTAGCGGGGGGGCCTACAATGAGCAGTTCTTC.

The CDR3 sequence: CASSPFDGETFF. The CDR3 nucleotides read TGTGCCAGCTCACCTTTTGATGGGGAGACTTTCTTT. The chain links TRBV18 to TRBJ1-1; D is uncertain. The CDR3 has 12 residues. Germline assignment: CDR1 KGHSH and CDR2 LQKENI. With 3 bases removed from V and 12 bases from J, the gap between germline ends came to 14 bases. The full variable domain, in which reference TRBV18 and TRBJ1-1 provide the parts outside the CDR3, is NAGVMQNPRHLVRRRGQEARLRCSPMKGHSHVYWYRQLPEEGLKFMVYLQKENIIDESGMPKERFSAEFPKEGPSILRIQQVVRGDSAAYFCASSPFDGETFFGQGTRLTVV.